Below, 24 T cell receptor beta chains from the same sample are listed, as sequenced in a study of cytomegalovirus exposure and HLA in healthy donors. Primers included in the PCR were 60 Vbeta and 13 Jbeta primers. Clones were sequenced by immunoSEQ multiplex PCR, and TCRdb holds only the in-frame ones, with some missing. Of about 200,000 clones listed, roughly four fifths are singletons. Sequenced input: PBMCs. The origin of the receptors is a middle-aged woman in good health and CMV-seronegative.

About this clone: The same CDR3 is also encoded by other DNA sequences in this sample. This chain links TRBV28 with TRBJ2-7; TRBD1 might be the D (5 bases). The V end lost 4 bases, the J end lost 1 base, and 14 bases lay between the germline ends. The length of the CDR3 is 15 residues. CDR1 and CDR2 from the germline V gene are MDHEN and SYDVKM. In DNA, the CDR3 is TGTGCCAGCAGTTCCCCGAGGCAGGGATCCTACGAGCAGTACTTC. Translating gives CASSSPRQGSYEQYF.

The chain joins TRBV7-9 to TRBJ2-3, with D tentatively TRBD2 (6 bases). Germline V CDR1 and CDR2: SEHNR, FQNEAQ (reference sequence). The CDR3 consists of 13 residues. Trimming cost V 5 bases and J 2 bases, with 8 bases left between them. The chain's CDR3 is CASSRENTDTQYF. Here the CDR3 DNA reads TGTGCCAGCAGCCGGGAGAACACAGATACGCAGTATTTT.

This chain uses TRBV5-1 with TRBJ2-7, with TRBD2 matching 13 bases. The trim removed 4 bases at V and 4 bases at J, leaving 5 bases unmatched. The CDR3 is made up of 15 amino acids. Germline CDR1 SGHRS, CDR2 YFSETQ. CDR3 residues: CASSRGTSGKYEQYF. In DNA, the CDR3 is TGCGCCAGCAGCCGGGGGACTAGCGGGAAATACGAGCAGTACTTC.

The V and J genes are TRBV6-1 and TRBJ2-2; tentative D call: TRBD2 (5 bases). In germline, CDR1 is MNHNS, CDR2 SASEGT. Trimming removed 6 bases at V and 4 bases at J, with 12 bases between. There are 14 residues in the CDR3. CDR3 sequence: CASRRTLTTGELFF. Here the CDR3 DNA reads TGTGCCAGCAGAAGGACTCTAACCACCGGGGAGCTGTTTTTT.

This chain connects TRBV5-1 to TRBJ2-6; TRBD2 might be the D (5 bases). Germline V gene data show CDR1 as SGHRS and CDR2 as YFSETQ. V was cut by 3 bases and J by 0 bases, with 10 bases left in between. CDR3 length: 16 residues. DNA of the CDR3: TGCGCCAGCAGCTCCGGGATCTTCTCTGGGGCCAACGTCCTGACTTTC. As protein: CASSSGIFSGANVLTF.

V is TRBV6-5 and J is TRBJ1-1; a possible D gene is TRBD1 (6 bases). V shed 2 bases and J shed 4 bases, with 14 bases lying between them. Germline loops: CDR1 MNHEY, CDR2 SVGAGI. The CDR3 has 15 residues. The DNA of the CDR3 is TGTGCCAGCAGTTACCTGCCAAGGGGGGGCACTGAAGCTTTCTTT. Translating gives CASSYLPRGGTEAFF.

This chain uses TRBV10-2 with TRBJ2-7, with TRBD2 as a possible D gene (6 bases). The CDR3 extends over 13 amino acids. V lost 5 bases and J lost 4, with 12 bases in between. Looked up from germline, CDR1 is WSHSY and CDR2 is SAAADI. CDR3 sequence: CASSPTGTYEQYF. As DNA, the CDR3 is TGCGCCAGCAGTCCCACCGGGACTTACGAGCAGTACTTC.

A single count supports this clone. The genes are TRBV28 and TRBJ1-4; TRBD1 agrees at 11 bases. This CDR3 is built from 15 residues. V gave up 5 bases and J gave up 8 bases; unmatched junction bases: 7. Per the germline V gene, CDR1 is MDHEN and CDR2 is SYDVKM. CDR3 amino acids: CASSRTGGRWEKLFF. DNA of the CDR3: TGTGCCAGCAGTCGGACAGGGGGCAGATGGGAAAAACTGTTTTTT.

The chain employs TRBV6-1 and TRBJ2-3; 7 positions match TRBD1. The CDR3 is 15 amino acids. Unmatched junction bases numbered 7, after V lost 6 bases and J lost 1 base. The V gene's germline CDR1 is MNHNS and CDR2 SASEGT. The CDR3, as DNA: TGTGCCAGCAGCTTTCCAGGGGGAGGCACAGATACGCAGTATTTT. The encoded protein is CASSFPGGGTDTQYF.

Remarks on this clone: At one end the junction does not follow the germline gene, possibly because of a read error. For the CDR3, the DNA is TGTTCCAGCAGTCCGAGGACAGGGTTAACCTACAATGAGCAGTTCTTC. Encoded protein: CSSSPRTGLTYNEQFF. The rearrangement links TRBV7-9 to TRBJ2-1, with 8 bases fitting TRBD1. The CDR3 has 16 residues. Germline V gives CDR1 SEHNR, CDR2 FQNEAQ (reference sequence).

The chain employs TRBV28 and TRBJ2-1, with 7 bases fitting TRBD1. CDR3 length: 14 residues. V lost 6 bases, J lost 4 bases, and 6 bases stayed unmatched. The germline V gene has CDR1 MDHEN and CDR2 SYDVKM. Written as DNA, the CDR3 is TGTGCCAGCAGCCTCTGGGGACAGTACAATGAGCAGTTCTTC. Translating it yields CASSLWGQYNEQFF.

The J gene is TRBJ2-1, the V gene TRBV28, with a weak D call TRBD1 (5 bases). With 2 bases removed from V and 8 bases from J, the gap between germline ends came to 10 bases. Per the germline V gene, CDR1 is MDHEN and CDR2 is SYDVKM. The CDR3 has 13 amino acids. The CDR3 loop is CASSLRDSYEQFF. CDR3 in DNA: TGTGCCAGCAGTTTACGTGACAGCTATGAGCAGTTCTTC.

This clone is a singleton in its sample. The V gene is TRBV2, the J gene TRBJ2-2, with 7 positions matching TRBD2. The CDR3 is made up of 16 amino acids. Germline lookup yields CDR1 SNHLY and CDR2 FYNNEI. After removal of 2 bases from V and 1 base from J, the junction contained 4 bases not matched to a gene. CDR3 nucleotides: TGTGCCAGCAGTGAACAGGCTAGCGGGAACACCGGGGAGCTGTTTTTT. Its translation is CASSEQASGNTGELFF.

This chain links TRBV4-1 with TRBJ2-5, with TRBD2 identical over 9 bases. Trimming at V came to 1 base and at J to 5 bases, leaving 5 bases not matched to a gene. Germline V gives CDR1 MGHRA, CDR2 YSYEKL. The CDR3 spans 15 residues. The CDR3, as DNA: TGCGCCAGCAGCCAAGTGAGTCTAGCGGGGGAGACCCAGTACTTC. It yields the protein CASSQVSLAGETQYF.

The V gene is TRBV9, the J gene TRBJ2-4; 10 bases are a match to TRBD2. The CDR3 has 17 amino acids. Looked up from germline, CDR1 is SGDLS and CDR2 is YYNGEE. V was pared by 1 base and J by 0 bases, with 4 bases of the junction left unmatched. The CDR3 sequence is CASSVLAGASAKNIQYF. The DNA of the CDR3 is TGTGCCAGCAGCGTACTAGCGGGAGCCTCAGCCAAAAACATTCAGTACTTC. The whole variable domain, remainder taken from reference TRBV9 and TRBJ2-4, is DSGVTQTPKHLITATGQRVTLRCSPRSGDLSVYWYQQSLDQGLQFLIQYYNGEERAKGNILERFSAQQFPDLHSELNLSSLELGDSALYFCASSVLAGASAKNIQYFGAGTRLSVL.

The rearrangement joins TRBV19 to TRBJ2-7, with D perhaps TRBD1 (6 bases). Germline V gene sequence: CDR1 LNHDA, CDR2 SQIVND (reference sequence). The V end was cut by 6 bases, the J end by 5 bases, with 14 bases between. CDR3 length: 13 amino acids. The CDR3 is CASSEDSRDEQYF. The CDR3 DNA sequence: TGTGCCAGTAGCGAGGACAGCCGTGACGAGCAGTACTTC.

The gene calls are TRBV28 and TRBJ2-7; 9 bases are shared with TRBD1. Germline-derived CDR1 and CDR2 are MDHEN and SYDVKM. Trimming took 0 bases from V and 4 from J; bases not matched to a gene: 4. The CDR3 totals 15 residues. The CDR3 region is CASSLWGTGRYEQYF. The CDR3 DNA reads TGTGCCAGCAGTTTATGGGGGACAGGGAGGTACGAGCAGTACTTC.

This chain joins TRBV5-5 and TRBJ2-4, with D perhaps matching TRBD2 (6 bases). V gave up 4 bases and J gave up 8 bases, with 19 bases separating them. Germline V gene sequence: CDR1 SGHKS, CDR2 YYEKEE (reference sequence). The CDR3 contains 15 residues. The CDR3 here is CASSPPGVGEHIQYF. The CDR3, as DNA: TGTGCCAGCAGCCCCCCGGGGGTGGGGGAACACATTCAGTACTTC.

This chain links TRBV12-5 with TRBJ2-7; D perhaps matches TRBD2 (5 bases). The CDR3 has 15 residues. V lost 5 bases and J 2 bases, leaving 16 bases between the germline ends. CDR1 and CDR2 (germline): LGHNT, FRNRAP. The CDR3 nucleotides read TGTGCTAGTGGTGACACCTCGAGGGTCACCTACGAGCAGTACTTC. This encodes CASGDTSRVTYEQYF.

About this clone itself: One junction end disagrees with the germline gene, perhaps due to a read error. The gene calls are TRBV2 and TRBJ2-7; D is unclear. This CDR3 has 13 amino acids. Per germline, CDR1 SNHLY and CDR2 FYNNEI. CDR3 residues: CASSEVPPQEQYF. In nucleotides, the CDR3 is TGTGCCAGCAGCGAAGTCCCCCCGCAGGAGCAGTACTTC. Based on the CDR3 plus reference TRBV2 and TRBJ2-7, the full variable domain is EPEVTQTPSHQVTQMGQEVILRCVPISNHLYFYWYRQILGQKVEFLVSFYNNEISEKSEIFDDQFSVERPDGSNFTLKIRSTKLEDSAMYFCASSEVPPQEQYFGPGTRLTVT.

The chain employs TRBV7-3 and TRBJ2-2, with unresolved D. The germline V gene encodes CDR1 SGHTA and CDR2 FQGTGA. The V gene lost 2 bases and the J gene lost 2 bases, with 12 bases spanning the gap. The CDR3 runs to 16 residues. The CDR3 nucleotides are TGTGCCAGCAGCTTAGAACCGGTACCAAACACCGGGGAGCTGTTTTTT. This sequence encodes CASSLEPVPNTGELFF.

V and J are TRBV4-1 and TRBJ1-1; no definite D call. The V end was cut by 2 bases, the J end by 3 bases, with 7 bases between. The germline gives CDR1 MGHRA, CDR2 YSYEKL. This CDR3 contains 13 residues. Here the CDR3 reads CASSQPQHTEAFF. In nucleotides, the CDR3 is TGCGCCAGCAGCCAACCACAGCACACTGAAGCTTTCTTT.

This clone was recorded once. CDR3 region: CASSFLAGESYNEQFF. CDR3 in DNA: TGTGCCAGCAGCTTCTTAGCGGGAGAATCCTACAATGAGCAGTTCTTC. The rearrangement uses TRBV5-6 and TRBJ2-1, with TRBD2 identical over 9 bases. The junction had 4 bases not matched to a gene; V was cut back by 2 bases and J by 1 base. The CDR3 totals 16 residues. CDR1 is SGHDT and CDR2 is YYEEEE in the germline V gene.

The chain has TRBV5-4 and TRBJ2-5, with D perhaps matching TRBD1 (5 bases). There are 15 residues in the CDR3. With 4 bases removed from V and 5 bases from J, the gap between germline ends came to 18 bases. The germline CDR1 and CDR2 sequences are SGHNT and YYREEE (reference sequence). The CDR3 sequence is CASSPAGNRPETQYF. As DNA, the CDR3 is TGTGCCAGCAGCCCGGCAGGGAACCGACCGGAGACCCAGTACTTC.